Reported below is one TCR beta chain. Its antigen target is currently unknown. No base qualities exist here, and no much larger clone lies one base off it. This entry comes from a study of control samples from healthy donors and cancer patients (dated by TCRdb to 2018 to 2020). CDR1 and CDR2, looked up from the germline V gene, are WSHSY and SAAADI. The CDR3 covers 14 residues, taking in both the cysteine and the phenylalanine. Here the CDR3 DNA is all that survives: 42 bases in frame from base 1. V sheds 7 bases and J sheds 7 bases, leaving 14 bases between their ends. Library generation was performed with the immunoSEQ multiplex PCR assay. In TCRdb, the immuneACCESS table is reduced to in-frame sequences with V and J assigned. These tables do not hold every clone; where another copy was compared, an unresolved V gene accounts for under half, and the others remain unexplained. Within this sample are about 120,000 clones, with around 89% of them counted one time only. The ten biggest clones cover 3% to 4% of the sample.

The sample consisted of blood. The sequence links TRBV10-2 to TRBJ1-6; D gene: possibly TRBD1, on 5 matching bases. The receptor comes from a man between 35 and 55 years old in good health. The CDR3 amino acid sequence is: CASKQRDGNSPLHF. The bases read TGCGCCAGCAAACAAAGGGACGGCAATTCACCCCTCCACTTT.